This is a list of T cell receptor beta chains from one sample in a study of blood T cell repertoires in COVID-19. Clones were sequenced by immunoSEQ multiplex PCR, and TCRdb holds only the in-frame ones, with some missing. Of around 250,000 clones listed, 80% to 85% are singletons. The sample consisted of peripheral blood. These receptor sequences come from a woman in her forties who had recovered from COVID-19. Both conserved end residues are part of each CDR3. The D gene is left open where the match is weak. Some rows have no size entry. The others give once, few or many, or a class for an expanded clone.

len	v_gene	j_gene	d_gene	abundance	CDR3nt	CDR3aa
15	TRBV15	TRBJ1-3	.	.	TGTGCCACCAGCAGAGACAGGCAGCTAGGAAACACCATATATTTT	CATSRDRQLGNTIYF
15	TRBV28	TRBJ2-5	TRBD1	.	TGTGCCAGCAGAACCGGGACAGGGCTATCAAAGACCCAGTACTTC	CASRTGTGLSKTQYF
14	TRBV5-1	TRBJ1-5	TRBD1	once	TGCGCCAGCAGCCCAACAGGGGTAGGCCAGCCCCAGCATTTT	CASSPTGVGQPQHF
15	TRBV7-9	TRBJ1-4	.	.	TGTGCCAGCAGCGTAGGGGGGCAAAGCTCTGAAAAACTGTTTTTT	CASSVGGQSSEKLFF
16	TRBV4-1	TRBJ2-1	.	.	TGCGCCAGCAGCCCGGGACTGGCGGAGTCCTACAATGAGCAGTTCTTC	CASSPGLAESYNEQFF
14	TRBV28	TRBJ2-7	.	few	TGTGCCAGCTCAACTGGGGGGTATAGCTACGAGCAGTACTTC	CASSTGGYSYEQYF
14	TRBV2	TRBJ2-7	TRBD1	.	TGTGCCACTACAAGGTCACAGGGGTACTACGAGCAGTACTTC	CATTRSQGYYEQYF
14	TRBV4-2	TRBJ1-1	.	.	TGTGCCAGCAGCCATGGAGGAGTAAACACTGAAGCTTTCTTT	CASSHGGVNTEAFF
11	TRBV12-3/TRBV12-4	TRBJ2-7	.	.	TGTGCCAGCAGTTTAGGGAGGGAGCAGTACTTC	CASSLGREQYF
13	TRBV7-2	TRBJ1-2	TRBD1	.	TGTGCCAGCAGCTCGGGACAGGCCTATGGCTACACCTTC	CASSSGQAYGYTF
14	TRBV29-1	TRBJ2-4	TRBD2	.	TGCAGCGTTGGAAGCGGGAGTCTCGTTGGCATTCAGTACTTC	CSVGSGSLVGIQYF
15	TRBV2	TRBJ1-5	TRBD1	few	TGTGCCAGCAGGGAGGGGACAGAGAGCAATCAGCCCCAGCATTTT	CASREGTESNQPQHF
17	TRBV11-2	TRBJ2-1	TRBD2	.	TGTGCCAGCAGCTTAGGTTTCAGCGGGGGGGCCGGCAATGAGCAGTTCTTC	CASSLGFSGGAGNEQFF
15	TRBV2	TRBJ1-1	.	once	TGTGCCAGCAGAAAACAGTGGTCAATGAACACTGAAGCTTTCTTT	CASRKQWSMNTEAFF